This T cell receptor beta chain was sequenced for a study of blood T cell repertoires in COVID-19. On the study more broadly: COVID-19 samples, acute and convalescent, were from the United States, Italy and Spain. T cells, B-cell-depleted T cells, or PBMCs provided the cDNA or gDNA that served as material.

In the original processing: By means of reference gene primer amplification, nucleated cell counts were estimated. The data were produced by immunoSEQ multiplex PCR, yet TCRdb's version contains in-frame clones alone and is incomplete. V, J and clone size are taken as reported in that table, and D and trimming were inferred from the DNA itself. In the table there are a few hundred thousand clones, roughly 85% of which are singletons. Sequencing used peripheral blood. This TCR was recovered from a woman under 30 with acute or convalescent COVID-19.

The CDR3 coding sequence is TGTGCCAGCAGTTTAACCGGGACAGGGGGCACTGAAGCTTTCTTT. Translated: CASSLTGTGGTEAFF. The rearrangement links TRBV11-3 to TRBJ1-1, with 11 positions matching TRBD1. The CDR3 has 15 residues. Germline V CDR1 and CDR2: SGHNT, YENEEA. V shed 6 bases, J shed 4 bases, and the junction held 7 bases outside the gene matches. The variable domain in full, with the rest retrieved from reference TRBV11-3 and TRBJ1-1, is EAGVVQSPRYKIIEKKQPVAFWCNPISGHNTLYWYLQNLGQGPELLIRYENEEAVDDSQLPKDRFSAERLKGVDSTLKIQPAELGDSAVYLCASSLTGTGGTEAFFGQGTRLTVV.